This paragraph reports one TCR beta chain. Its antigen remains unidentified. This entry belongs to a study of T cell responses to AZD1222 COVID-19 vaccine. Points from the study as a whole: Vaccine-related CD4 TCRs covered spike, predominating at 160-218 and 743-854. AZD1222 recipients seropositive at baseline numbered only five to seven.

Sequencing was performed with immunoSEQ multiplex PCR; in TCRdb, only in-frame clones are kept and a portion is missing. The table includes about 60,000 clones, around 88% detected once. CDR3 size: 16 residues. The V and J ends lost 4 bases and 0 bases, in that order; junction bases with no gene match: 6. The V gene's germline CDR1 is SGHRS and CDR2 YFSETQ. The V and J genes are TRBV5-1 and TRBJ2-1; 8 bases are a match to TRBD2. This specimen consisted of peripheral blood, obtained 28 days after the second AZD1222 dose. The receptor was derived from an adult who received the AZD1222 COVID-19 vaccine. CDR3 coding DNA: TGCGCCAGCAGCGGGGGGACTAGTAGCTCCTACAATGAGCAGTTCTTC. Protein product: CASSGGTSSSYNEQFF.